The present entry profiles one T cell receptor beta chain with its context. The data are from a study of control samples from healthy donors and cancer patients. V lost 8 bases, J lost 8 bases, and 12 bases lay in between. This CDR3 has 12 amino acids. This table comes from immunoSEQ multiplex PCR, and its TCRdb copy is limited to in-frame clones, with some not included. The data contain under 80,000 clones, 94% of them singletons. The sequence derives from a woman in her twenties or thirties in good health. The sequenced material came from blood. J is TRBJ1-4 and V is TRBV12-3 or TRBV12-4; TRBD1 might be the D (6 bases). The CDR3 DNA sequence: TGTGCCAGCCGACTCCAGGGGGAAAAACTGTTTTTT. Its protein is CASRLQGEKLFF.